Below, 10 T cell receptor beta chains from the same sample are listed, as sequenced in a study of spatial heterogeneity in lung cancer. Documented time point: sample taken at primary tumor resection. TCRdb fed the 5' RACE reads into MiXCR, producing one record per CDR3 protein. The sample has about 45,000 distinct CDR3 sequences, roughly 15% seen once. Here the sequenced sample was PBMCs, taken at surgery. The receptors stem from a male donor with early-stage non-small cell lung cancer.

The chain is built from TRBV12-3 or TRBV12-4 and TRBJ1-1; D ambiguous. V lost 1 base and J 11 bases, leaving 17 bases between the germline ends. The CDR3 loop spans 14 amino acids. The CDR3 DNA follows: TGTGCCAGCAGTTTAGTGGGTTCTTTGGTAGTGGCTTTCTTT. Translated, it gives CASSLVGSLVVAFF.

This clonotype was picked up a small number of times. This chain links TRBV4-1 with TRBJ2-3, with D possibly TRBD2 on 6 matching bases. The CDR3 is 17 amino acids. The germline V gene encodes CDR1 MGHRA and CDR2 YSYEKL. The V end lost 0 bases, the J end lost 7 bases, and 20 bases lay between the germline ends. The DNA for the CDR3 is TGCGCCAGCAGCCAAGATGAGACTAGTGGGGCCATGTATACGCAGTATTTT. As protein: CASSQDETSGAMYTQYF.

This clonotype was found a few times. This chain connects TRBV5-1 to TRBJ2-7, with 10 bases fitting TRBD1. Per germline, CDR1 SGHRS and CDR2 YFSETQ. V was pared by 3 bases and J by 4 bases, with 4 bases of the junction left unmatched. The CDR3 has 14 amino acids. This CDR3 is CASSWTGGRYEQYF. CDR3 coding DNA: TGCGCCAGCAGCTGGACAGGGGGTAGGTACGAGCAGTACTTC.

Ten or more counts support this clonotype. This chain joins TRBV6-4 and TRBJ2-1; D is unresolved. There are 13 residues in the CDR3. V shed 4 bases and J shed 3 bases, with 7 bases lying between them. Germline V gene data show CDR1 as MRHNA and CDR2 as SNTAGT. This CDR3 reads CASSVDGYNEQFF. Here the CDR3 DNA reads TGTGCCAGCAGTGTAGACGGCTACAATGAGCAGTTCTTC.

This clonotype has only a few counts. This chain uses TRBV30 with TRBJ2-5, with D perhaps TRBD1 (5 bases). The length of the CDR3 is 13 residues. V lost 0 bases and J 5 bases, leaving 10 bases between the germline ends. Germline CDR1 GTSNPN, CDR2 SVGIG (reference sequence). CDR3 in DNA: TGTGCCTGGAGTGTGGGGCGTCGGGAGACCCAGTACTTC. This codes for CAWSVGRRETQYF.

This clonotype turned up a few times. The chain links TRBV28 to TRBJ2-7, with TRBD1 matching 8 bases. The CDR3 consists of 16 residues. V was clipped by 7 bases and J by 4 bases; unmatched bases: 15. Germline CDR1 and CDR2: MDHEN and SYDVKM. The CDR3 region is CASNRPSQGAGYEQYF. For the CDR3, the DNA is TGTGCCAGCAACCGACCGAGTCAGGGGGCGGGATACGAGCAGTACTTC.

Many counts were recorded for this clonotype. The rearrangement uses TRBV20-1 and TRBJ1-4; D is perhaps TRBD1 (6 bases). Per germline, CDR1 DFQATT and CDR2 SNEGSKA (reference sequence). The CDR3 covers 15 residues. Deletions cut 6 bases from V and 6 bases from J, with 20 bases between. This CDR3 reads CSALRGPGLDEKLFF. In DNA, the CDR3 is TGCAGTGCCCTCCGGGGGCCAGGGTTAGATGAAAAACTGTTTTTT.

The sample holds a few counts of this clonotype. The V call is TRBV20-1, the J call TRBJ2-3, with D possibly TRBD2 on 5 matching bases. This CDR3 is 15 amino acids long. Germline loops: CDR1 DFQATT, CDR2 SNEGSKA (reference sequence). Trimming stripped 0 bases from V and 5 bases from J, with 15 bases between. This CDR3 is CSARDNGRGGDTQYF. The CDR3 DNA follows: TGCAGTGCTAGAGACAATGGGAGAGGTGGAGATACGCAGTATTTT.

V is TRBV6-6 and J is TRBJ2-3, with TRBD1 matching over 8 bases. CDR1 is MNHNY, CDR2 SVGAGI, per germline (reference sequence). CDR3 length: 15 residues. V was pared by 3 bases and J by 1 base, with 3 bases of the junction left unmatched. As DNA, the CDR3 is TGTGCCAGCAGTTATCTGACAGGGGGCACAGATACGCAGTATTTT. Protein sequence: CASSYLTGGTDTQYF.

This clonotype was observed many times. CDR3 sequence reads: CASSLVELVKTQYF. As DNA, the CDR3 is TGTGCCAGCAGCTTAGTAGAGTTAGTGAAGACCCAGTACTTC. V gene TRBV11-2 combines with J gene TRBJ2-5, with D unresolved. Germline V gives CDR1 SGHAT, CDR2 FQNNGV. This CDR3 is built from 14 residues. The V end was cut by 1 base, the J end by 6 bases, with 12 bases between.